This T cell receptor (beta chain) is drawn from a study of CD4 T cells in relation to SARS-CoV-2 and coronaviruses. Study information: PBMCs were cultured with antigen for nine to ten days before TCR beta sequencing. Study-level points and caveats: This crossreactivity analysis covered spike protein alone, no other viral proteins.

TCRdb's table, derived via immunoSEQ multiplex PCR, lists solely in-frame clones and lacks some. The sample shows 40,000 or so clones, 82% of them seen only once. This CDR3 is built from 16 residues. Germline lookup yields CDR1 LGHNA and CDR2 YSLEER. V dropped 0 bases and J dropped 3 bases, with 13 bases sitting between them. On this clone: Its matching antigen is unknown.

The chain employs TRBV4-3 and TRBJ2-3, with a possible D match to TRBD2 (6 bases). The TCR originated in an adult with COVID-19. Material: naive CD4+ T cells from PBMCs, cultured in vitro. Described subset: naive CD4+ T cells isolated by negative enrichment. The CDR3 nucleotides read TGCGCCAGCAGCCAAGATGGAAGCGGGTGGACAGATACGCAGTATTTT. Translated: CASSQDGSGWTDTQYF.